This T cell receptor beta chain emerged from a study of T-cell memory formation after mild COVID-19. Study-level background: Clusters were largely donor specific.

Each CDR3 protein gets one entry after TCRdb re-called the 5' RACE reads with MiXCR. The data show 400,000 to 550,000 distinct CDR3 sequences, about 23% seen once. This clonotype was found a few times. This receptor was identified in an adult woman who had mild COVID-19 (a few samples of this study predate the infection). Cell type and time point are not known. The material sequenced was PBMCs or a T cell subset sorted from them (not recorded which).

CDR3 sequence reads: CSARDQQGPSTDTQYF. The CDR3 bases are TGCAGTGCAAGGGACCAACAAGGGCCTAGCACAGATACGCAGTATTTT. The V call is TRBV20-1, the J call TRBJ2-3; D tentatively reads TRBD1 or TRBD2 (5 bases each). The germline V gene encodes CDR1 DFQATT and CDR2 SNEGSKA (reference sequence). V lost 6 bases, J lost 0 bases, and 19 bases lay in between. The CDR3 is 16 residues long.